This entry concerns a single TCR beta chain. The sample comes from a study of blood T cell repertoires in COVID-19. Deletions cut 6 bases from V and 7 bases from J, with 13 bases between. There are 14 residues in the CDR3. Germline V CDR1 and CDR2: LNHDA, SQIVND (reference sequence). Source study methods: Reference gene primer amplification gave estimated nucleated cell counts. TCRdb's copy holds only in-frame clones and misses some; the assay was immunoSEQ multiplex PCR. The D gene and trimming were derived from the DNA, and the V and J assignments and clone size from that table. The data contain about 260,000 clones, about 87% of them singletons.

The chain is built from TRBV19 and TRBJ1-6, with D hard to call. Input material: peripheral blood. The source is a middle-aged woman with acute or convalescent COVID-19. The CDR3 is CASRRELGNSPLHF. In DNA form, the CDR3 reads TGTGCCAGTAGGAGGGAACTGGGCAATTCACCCCTCCACTTT.